Listed here is a single TCR beta chain. The sample belongs to a study of control samples from healthy donors and cancer patients. Method: immunoSEQ multiplex PCR; TCRdb's copy keeps in-frame clones and lacks some. The sample gives more than 95,000 clones, approximately 93% of which show up once; roughly 2.6% is in the top ten. J lost 1 base, V lost 5 bases, and 3 bases had no gene match. The CDR3 runs 15 residues. Germline lookup yields CDR1 SGHNT and CDR2 YYREEE (reference sequence). The receptor's source is a man aged 30 to 45 in good health. The sample taken for sequencing was blood. This rearrangement joins TRBV5-4 to TRBJ2-1, with 10 positions matching TRBD2. Here the CDR3 DNA reads TGTGCCAGCAGTGGACTAGCGGAGTCCTACAATGAGCAGTTCTTC. Translated: CASSGLAESYNEQFF.